This entry concerns a single TCR beta chain. This record belongs to a study of monozygotic twins with inflammatory bowel disease. Researchers generated cDNA in eight separate reactions per sample. TCRdb reprocessed the 5' RACE reads and stores each CDR3 protein as one record, lacking DNA. The table gives 300,000 to 350,000 distinct CDR3 sequences; the top ten clones make up roughly 2% of it. Looked up from germline, CDR1 is SGHTA and CDR2 is FQGNSA. This CDR3 spans 15 amino acids. Sequenced sample: blood. This receptor was obtained from a human donor with ulcerative colitis or Crohn's disease, or a healthy co-twin of an affected twin (not recorded which). The chain joins TRBV7-2 to TRBJ1-3. The CDR3: CASSLGPAGGNTIYF.